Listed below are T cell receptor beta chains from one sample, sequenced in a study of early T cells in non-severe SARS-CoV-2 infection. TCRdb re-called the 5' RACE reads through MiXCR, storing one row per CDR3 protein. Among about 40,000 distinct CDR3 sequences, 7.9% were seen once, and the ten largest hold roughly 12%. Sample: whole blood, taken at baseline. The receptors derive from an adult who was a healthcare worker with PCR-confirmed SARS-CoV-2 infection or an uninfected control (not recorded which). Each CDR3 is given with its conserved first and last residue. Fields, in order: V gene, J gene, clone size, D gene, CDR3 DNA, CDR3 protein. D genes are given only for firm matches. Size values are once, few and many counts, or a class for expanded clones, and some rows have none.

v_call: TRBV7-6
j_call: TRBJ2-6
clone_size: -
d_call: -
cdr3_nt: TGTGCCAGCAGCCGACAGGCCTCTGGGGCCAACGTCCTGACTTTC
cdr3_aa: CASSRQASGANVLTF

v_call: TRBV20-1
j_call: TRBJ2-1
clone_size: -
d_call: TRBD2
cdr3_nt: TGCAGTGCTCTAAGACTAGCGGGGTTGGATGAGCAGTTCTTC
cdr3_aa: CSALRLAGLDEQFF

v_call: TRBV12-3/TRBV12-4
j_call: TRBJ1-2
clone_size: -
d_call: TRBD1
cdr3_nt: TGTGCCAGCAGTCCGTCGTCAGGGGGCAATGGCTACACCTTC
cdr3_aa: CASSPSSGGNGYTF

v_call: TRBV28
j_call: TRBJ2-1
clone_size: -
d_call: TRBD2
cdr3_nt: TGTGCCAGCAGTTCGACTAGCGGGGGGCCGAACCGGTTCTTC
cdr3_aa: CASSSTSGGPNRFF

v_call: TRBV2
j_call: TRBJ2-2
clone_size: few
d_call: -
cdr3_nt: TGTGCCAGCAGGGCGACGAAAACCGGGGAGCTGTTTTTT
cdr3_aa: CASRATKTGELFF

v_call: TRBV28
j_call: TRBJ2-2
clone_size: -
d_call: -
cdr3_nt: TGTGCCAGCAGACCCACGGACTTGAACACCGGGGAGCTGTTTTTT
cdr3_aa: CASRPTDLNTGELFF

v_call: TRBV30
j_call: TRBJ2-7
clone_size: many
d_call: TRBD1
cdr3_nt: TGTGCCTGTAGAGGGGGACAGGCACAGGGCGAGCAGTACTTC
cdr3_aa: CACRGGQAQGEQYF

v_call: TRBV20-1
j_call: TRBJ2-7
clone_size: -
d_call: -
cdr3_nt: TGCAGTGCTAGAGATCAGGAGCGCCTCTCCTACGAGCAGTACTTC
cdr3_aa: CSARDQERLSYEQYF

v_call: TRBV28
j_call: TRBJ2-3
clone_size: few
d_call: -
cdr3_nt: TGTGCCAGCAGCCCCCCGAGCAGGCACACAGATACGCAGTATTTT
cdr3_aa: CASSPPSRHTDTQYF

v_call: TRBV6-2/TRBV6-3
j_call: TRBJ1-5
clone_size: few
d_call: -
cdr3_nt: TGTGCCAGCAGTCCCCCGACAGGTAGCAATCAGCCCCAGCATTTT
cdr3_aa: CASSPPTGSNQPQHF

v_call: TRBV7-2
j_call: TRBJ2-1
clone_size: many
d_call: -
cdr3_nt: TGTGCCAGCAGCTTAGATCCCACAGGTTTTCGCAATGAGCAGTTCTTC
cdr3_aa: CASSLDPTGFRNEQFF

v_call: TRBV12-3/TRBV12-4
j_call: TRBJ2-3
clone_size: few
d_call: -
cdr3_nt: TGTGCCAGCAGTCCACAGGGCGTCCATACGCAGTATTTT
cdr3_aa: CASSPQGVHTQYF

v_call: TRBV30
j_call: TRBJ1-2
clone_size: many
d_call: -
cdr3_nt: TGTGCCTGGAGTGTAATGCAGGTCTATGGCTACACCTTC
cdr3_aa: CAWSVMQVYGYTF

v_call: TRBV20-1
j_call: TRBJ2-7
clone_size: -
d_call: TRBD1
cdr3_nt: TGCAGTGCTCCCGGGACAGGGGTATACGAGCAGTACTTC
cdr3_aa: CSAPGTGVYEQYF

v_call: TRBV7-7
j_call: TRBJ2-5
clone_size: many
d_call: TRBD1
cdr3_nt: TGTGCTAGCAGCCCAGTGACAGGGGGCCTTCGGGAGACCCAGTACTTC
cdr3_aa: CASSPVTGGLRETQYF

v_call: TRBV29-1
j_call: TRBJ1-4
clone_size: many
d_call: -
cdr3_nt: TGCAGCGTTCGGCGAGGGGTCTCAACTAATGAAAAACTGTTTTTT
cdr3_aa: CSVRRGVSTNEKLFF

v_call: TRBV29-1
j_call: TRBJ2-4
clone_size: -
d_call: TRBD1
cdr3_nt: TGCAGCGCAAACCGGCTGGGACAGGGGAAAAACATTCAGTACTTC
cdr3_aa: CSANRLGQGKNIQYF

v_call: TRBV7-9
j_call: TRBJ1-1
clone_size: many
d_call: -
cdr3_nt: TGTGCCAGCAGTACGGGACCTCGAGCTTTCTTT
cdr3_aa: CASSTGPRAFF

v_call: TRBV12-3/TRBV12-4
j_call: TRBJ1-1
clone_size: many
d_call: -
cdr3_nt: TGTGCCAGCAGTATATTACAGATGAACACTGAAGCTTTCTTT
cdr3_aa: CASSILQMNTEAFF

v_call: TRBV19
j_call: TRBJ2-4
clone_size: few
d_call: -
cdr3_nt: TGTGCCAGTAGTAAGGTTAGCGGAGATAAAAACATTCAGTACTTC
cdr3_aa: CASSKVSGDKNIQYF

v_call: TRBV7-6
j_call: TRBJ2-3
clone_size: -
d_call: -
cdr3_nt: TGTGCCAGCAGCTCAAGACAGGGAGGGGCAGATACGCAGTATTTT
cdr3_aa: CASSSRQGGADTQYF

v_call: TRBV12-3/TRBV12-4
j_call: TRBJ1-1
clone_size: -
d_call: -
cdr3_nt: TGTGCCAGCCGGGTTCTGAACACTGAAGCTTTCTTT
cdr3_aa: CASRVLNTEAFF

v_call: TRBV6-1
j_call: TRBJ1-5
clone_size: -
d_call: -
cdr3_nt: TGTGCCAGCACCCACTCCAGGGATCAGCCCCAGCATTTT
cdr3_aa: CASTHSRDQPQHF